The entry that follows covers one T cell receptor beta chain sequence. Its antigen is not identified. Just one base apart from a much larger clone, this may be a read error. These data originate in a study of T cells in Graves' hyperthyroidism and ophthalmopathy. Points from the study as a whole: Most clonotypes that expanded in the thyroid above 0.001 also showed up in blood. It was a median roughly six months before onset that the model predicted ophthalmopathy.

Uncontrolled infection, other autoimmune disease, pregnancy or lactation excluded patients. TCR beta CDR3 region amplification was performed from RNA transcripts. The HTBI set primed first-round TCR CDR3 RT-PCR. TCRdb re-called the multiplex PCR reads through MiXCR, storing one row per CDR3 protein. The sample carries some 350,000 distinct CDR3 sequences, 25% recorded once. CDR1 and CDR2 from the germline V gene are SGHTA and FQGNSA. CDR3 length equals 13 residues. The sample comprised blood. This TCR was recovered from a man in his fifties or sixties with Graves' hyperthyroidism. The rearrangement joins TRBV7-2 to TRBJ2-1, with D perhaps TRBD1 or TRBD2 (5 bases each). CDR3 amino acids: CVSSLIVTGRQFF. The CDR3 DNA is TGTGTCAGCAGCTTAATAGTAACGGGACGTCAGTTCTTC.